These T cell receptor beta chains were read from a single sample in a study of STAT5B mutations in CD4+ large granular lymphocyte leukemia. Generated by immunoSEQ multiplex PCR, the TCRdb table keeps only in-frame clones and is missing some. Seen here are more than 30,000 clones, approximately 82% observed once, and the top ten hold roughly 7%. Sequencing used CD4+ T cells from blood buffy coats. Receptors originate from a human donor in good health. CDR3s include the opening cysteine and the closing phenylalanine or tryptophan. Fields, in order: V gene, D gene, J gene, CDR3 protein. The D gene is left open where the match is weak.

>TRBV6-1|-|TRBJ2-5
CASSEKFQGRETQYF
>TRBV6-6|-|TRBJ1-5
CASRRTDSNQPQHF
>TRBV5-5|-|TRBJ1-6
CASSLRLSRYNSPLHF
>TRBV10-1|-|TRBJ2-3
CASSGDSGPGTDTQYF
>TRBV2|-|TRBJ1-1
CASSSRRGEISEAFF
>TRBV2|-|TRBJ2-3
CASSGAGNPVRSADTQYF
>TRBV5-1|-|TRBJ1-2
CASSLGVGGDYGYTF
>TRBV5-1|TRBD1|TRBJ2-2
CASSRDRVNTGELFF
>TRBV29-1|TRBD1|TRBJ2-7
CSVKGTAYEQYF
>TRBV10-3|-|TRBJ2-1
CAISWRRGDRNEQFF
>TRBV5-1|TRBD2|TRBJ2-3
CASSSGLVTDTQYF
>TRBV6-1|TRBD2|TRBJ2-7
CASSASGSFYEQYF
>TRBV18|-|TRBJ2-3
CASSPIFGGTDTQYF
>TRBV6-6|-|TRBJ2-7
CASSDWDPLTEQYF
>TRBV19|-|TRBJ2-1
CASSTTPGELGHNEQFF
>TRBV5-5|TRBD2|TRBJ2-7
CASSSRPTLAGGLEQYF
>TRBV5-1|-|TRBJ1-5
CASSPDGGIRQPQHF
>TRBV6-6|-|TRBJ2-5
CASSWETQYF
>TRBV5-1|-|TRBJ2-5
CASSRGRGERWETQYF
>TRBV21-1|-|TRBJ1-5
CASSKGAEQPQHF
>TRBV11-2|-|TRBJ1-1
CASSLDWGEAFF
>TRBV27|TRBD2|TRBJ2-1
CASRGSGRGDYNEQFF
>TRBV7-2|-|TRBJ1-1
CASSSTRNTEAFF
>TRBV5-1|-|TRBJ2-7
CASSLDTGEQYF
>TRBV19|TRBD2|TRBJ2-1
CASSETGGSVREGQFF
>TRBV7-9|-|TRBJ2-3
CASSLGQWGLTDTQYF
>TRBV9|-|TRBJ2-1
CASSVVSGAEFF
>TRBV7-2|TRBD2|TRBJ2-5
CASSLGGGRGETQYF
>TRBV6-1|-|TRBJ2-1
CASSEAPAVPLNEQFF
>TRBV7-2|-|TRBJ2-4
CASSLGLGAQDIQYF
>TRBV5-4|TRBD1|TRBJ1-2
CASSLPDRSLRYGYTF
>TRBV4-2|TRBD1|TRBJ2-3
CASSQEGPGQGASGTQYF
>TRBV2|-|TRBJ2-5
CASSREDIQETQYF
>TRBV7-9|TRBD2|TRBJ2-1
CASRPGTSGGLEQFF
>TRBV2|-|TRBJ1-6
CASIIGGRSHSPLHF
>TRBV5-4|TRBD1|TRBJ1-4
CASSSGGQGTNEKLFF
>TRBV12-2|-|TRBJ1-1
CASRLVEDLNTEAFF
>TRBV9|-|TRBJ2-1
CASSVGLEEWNNEQFF
>TRBV21-1|-|TRBJ2-7
CASSKDFQDRAYEQYF
>TRBV4-3|TRBD1|TRBJ2-3
CASSQAQGAGADTQYF
>TRBV7-2|-|TRBJ1-3
CASSYRDGPSSGNTIYF
>TRBV7-2|TRBD1|TRBJ1-2
CASSLGQTANYGYTF
>TRBV7-8|TRBD1|TRBJ1-1
CASGEETGLYAFF
>TRBV7-9|TRBD1|TRBJ2-7
CASSPRGTGGYEQYF
>TRBV5-1|TRBD1|TRBJ1-2
CASSLAGTGEGYTF
>TRBV15|-|TRBJ2-4
CATSRAGGRRPAQYF
>TRBV19|-|TRBJ1-4
CASSIPSERVGKEKLFF
>TRBV4-3|TRBD1|TRBJ1-1
CASSQEWGQGTEAFF
>TRBV7-2|-|TRBJ1-1
CASSPTGGRNTEAFF
>TRBV19|TRBD2|TRBJ2-1
CASSINPSSGGYNEQFF
>TRBV19|-|TRBJ1-5
CASSPGRSNQPQHF
>TRBV5-6|-|TRBJ2-3
CASSQTDRNTDTQYF
>TRBV5-5|-|TRBJ2-7
CASSLVQGYEQYF
>TRBV2|TRBD1|TRBJ2-3
CASKAGGDTQYF
>TRBV4-3|-|TRBJ1-5
CASSQEEGRGQPQHF
>TRBV5-6|-|TRBJ1-1
CASSSTGKEAYEAFF
>TRBV5-6|TRBD1|TRBJ1-1
CASSSPGTAIHTEAFF
>TRBV4-1|TRBD1|TRBJ1-2
CASSQGTGGNYGYTF
>TRBV6-6|-|TRBJ2-5
CASSARGAGTQETQYF
>TRBV7-2|TRBD2|TRBJ2-4
CASRPTSGKNIQYF